A single sample gave rise to the 24 T cell receptor beta chains below, sequenced in a study of cytomegalovirus exposure and HLA in healthy donors. Use of 60 Vbeta and 13 Jbeta primers characterized the PCR. The method was immunoSEQ multiplex PCR; TCRdb's version includes in-frame clones alone and lacks a portion of them. This table has 200,000 or so clones, about 81% appearing once. The material sequenced was PBMCs. These receptor sequences come from a woman aged 45-65 years in good health and CMV-seropositive.

V and J are TRBV7-9 and TRBJ2-1; D not resolved. Germline assignment: CDR1 SEHNR and CDR2 FQNEAQ (reference sequence). This CDR3 region has 13 residues. V dropped 4 bases and J dropped 4 bases, with 8 bases sitting between them. The CDR3 sequence is CASSSVVYNEQFF. Written as DNA, the CDR3 is TGTGCCAGCAGCTCAGTGGTTTACAATGAGCAGTTCTTC.

A few counts support this clone. The chain recombines TRBV2 with TRBJ2-7, with D possibly being TRBD2 (6 bases). Trimming pared 2 bases from V and 4 bases from J, leaving 24 bases between. Germline V lookup: CDR1 SNHLY, CDR2 FYNNEI. The CDR3 is 18 residues long. DNA for the CDR3: TGTGCCAGCAGTGAATCCGCCCCGCGGGGACGGTCTGCGTACGAGCAGTACTTC. Amino acids: CASSESAPRGRSAYEQYF.

The chain couples TRBV5-6 to TRBJ2-3; 12 bases map to TRBD2. Germline V CDR1 and CDR2: SGHDT, YYEEEE. Unmatched junction bases numbered 3, after V lost 1 base and J lost 3 bases. This CDR3 has 16 residues. DNA of the CDR3: TGTGCCAGCAGCTTGACTAGCGGGGGGCCAACAGATACGCAGTATTTT. It specifies CASSLTSGGPTDTQYF.

The chain links TRBV5-6 to TRBJ2-7; TRBD1 might be the D (6 bases). The V end lost 1 base, the J end lost 6 bases, and 11 bases lay between the germline ends. The CDR3 covers 13 residues. The germline V gene has CDR1 SGHDT and CDR2 YYEEEE. The chain's CDR3 is CASSLFWGPEQYF. The CDR3 coding sequence is TGTGCCAGCAGCTTGTTTTGGGGGCCCGAGCAGTACTTC.

The V and J genes are TRBV28 and TRBJ1-1; D is uncertain. The V gene's germline CDR1 is MDHEN and CDR2 SYDVKM. The V and J ends lost 6 bases and 1 base respectively, with 9 bases between them. The CDR3 is made up of 13 amino acids. CDR3 DNA sequence: TGTGCCAGCAGCCCTAGAGGGAACACTGAAGCTTTCTTT. It yields the protein CASSPRGNTEAFF.

The chain carries TRBV27 and TRBJ2-7; TRBD2 agrees at 7 bases. CDR3 size: 15 residues. Per the germline V gene, CDR1 is MNHEY and CDR2 is SMNVEV (reference sequence). Trimming cost V 5 bases and J 4 bases; bases outside gene matches: 11. CDR3 amino acids: CASSPTLSGGYEQYF. CDR3 bases: TGTGCCAGCAGTCCTACTCTATCGGGGGGATACGAGCAGTACTTC.

A single count supports this clone. In DNA form, the CDR3 reads TGTGCCAGCAGCTTCGAAGACAATACTAGCAGGTTCTTC. This sequence encodes CASSFEDNTSRFF. The chain joins TRBV7-2 to TRBJ2-1; possibly TRBD2 for D (6 bases). The CDR3 is 13 amino acids. Germline CDR1 reads SGHTA; CDR2 reads FQGNSA. V shed 3 bases and J shed 15 bases, with 18 bases lying between them. Full variable domain (outside the CDR3, taken from reference TRBV7-2 and TRBJ2-1): GAGVSQSPSNKVTEKGKDVELRCDPISGHTALYWYRQSLGQGLEFLIYFQGNSAPDKSGLPSDRFSAERTGGSVSTLTIQRTQQEDSAVYLCASSFEDNTSRFFGPGTRLTVL.

The chain employs TRBV7-2 and TRBJ2-5, with 8 positions matching TRBD1. In germline, CDR1 is SGHTA, CDR2 FQGNSA. V shed 1 base, J shed 2 bases, and the junction held 6 bases outside the gene matches. CDR3 length: 16 amino acids. This chain's CDR3 is CASSLVPGQVQETQYF. As DNA, the CDR3 is TGTGCCAGCAGCTTAGTACCGGGACAGGTACAAGAGACCCAGTACTTC.

The chain couples TRBV29-1 to TRBJ1-1, with D possibly being TRBD1 (6 bases). From germline, CDR1 is SQVTM and CDR2 ANQGSEA. V was trimmed by 6 bases and J by 1 base, leaving 21 bases between them. This CDR3 comprises 16 residues. The CDR3 sequence: CSVFEPGALPNTEAFF. The CDR3 DNA is TGCAGCGTGTTCGAGCCAGGGGCCCTTCCGAACACTGAAGCTTTCTTT.

In this sample, this clone turned up a few times. The V gene is TRBV2, the J gene TRBJ2-1; a possible D gene is TRBD1 (6 bases). This CDR3 is 14 amino acids long. V shed 6 bases and J shed 6 bases, with 15 bases lying between them. Germline-derived CDR1 and CDR2 are SNHLY and FYNNEI. The CDR3 coding sequence is TGTGCCAGCAGCCTTAACAGGGTTGTCAATGAGCAGTTCTTC. Amino acid sequence: CASSLNRVVNEQFF.

The chain uses TRBV5-1 and TRBJ2-1, with 8 bases that match TRBD2. The CDR3 is 15 amino acids. Germline CDR1 and CDR2: SGHRS and YFSETQ. V was clipped by 0 bases and J by 6 bases; unmatched bases: 5. CDR3: CASSLVVAGGNEQFF. Written as DNA, the CDR3 is TGCGCCAGCAGCTTGGTGGTGGCGGGAGGCAATGAGCAGTTCTTC.

The genes are TRBV29-1 and TRBJ2-1, with 13 bases fitting TRBD2. V trimming: 1 base; J trimming: 5 bases; junction bases outside the gene matches: 2. Per germline, CDR1 SQVTM and CDR2 ANQGSEA. This CDR3 has 15 residues. CDR3: CSVEGGTSGDNEQFF. CDR3 sequence (DNA): TGCAGCGTTGAAGGCGGGACTAGCGGGGACAATGAGCAGTTCTTC.

The chain is built from TRBV28 and TRBJ2-5, with D unclear. The tail of the sequence fits TRBJ2-7 better, so the J call may be wrong. The germline V gene encodes CDR1 MDHEN and CDR2 SYDVKM. The CDR3 spans 13 residues. Here the CDR3 DNA reads TGTGCCAGCAGTTTGACGAGGAACTACGAGCAGTACTTC. This sequence encodes CASSLTRNYEQYF.

The gene calls are TRBV6-5 and TRBJ2-3; D remains ambiguous. Trimming stripped 2 bases from V and 1 base from J, with 4 bases between. Germline loops: CDR1 MNHEY, CDR2 SVGAGI. The CDR3 consists of 13 residues. The CDR3 sequence is CASSYLRTDTQYF. The CDR3 DNA is TGTGCCAGCAGTTACCTCCGCACAGATACGCAGTATTTT.

The V call is TRBV9, the J call TRBJ2-3, with D possibly TRBD1 on 6 matching bases. Germline V CDR1 and CDR2: SGDLS, YYNGEE. The CDR3 covers 16 residues. Trimming removed 3 bases at V and 4 bases at J, with 18 bases between. The CDR3 here is CASSASGVEEADTQYF. DNA for the CDR3: TGTGCCAGCAGCGCATCAGGGGTCGAGGAAGCAGATACGCAGTATTTT.

The chain links TRBV27 to TRBJ2-5; TRBD2 matches at 8 bases. The CDR3 totals 16 residues. Germline V gene lookup returns CDR1 MNHEY and CDR2 SMNVEV (reference sequence). V shed 5 bases, J shed 5 bases, and the junction held 13 bases outside the gene matches. This CDR3 is CASSPSPGTSGETQYF. The CDR3 nucleotides are TGTGCCAGCAGTCCATCGCCCGGGACTAGTGGGGAGACCCAGTACTTC.

This clone was found a few times. The V call is TRBV19, the J call TRBJ1-5, with TRBD1 as a possible D gene (5 bases). Germline CDR1 and CDR2: LNHDA and SQIVND (reference sequence). CDR3 length: 11 residues. V lost 6 bases to trimming and J lost 13 bases, with 13 bases between them. The CDR3 DNA is TGTGCCAGTAGCTCTATGGGGGGTCAGCATTTT. It is translated as CASSSMGGQHF.

V is TRBV6-4 and J is TRBJ1-3, with D uncertain. Germline CDR1 and CDR2: MRHNA and SNTAGT. The V and J ends lost 3 bases and 2 bases respectively, with 23 bases between them. This CDR3 comprises 19 residues. The CDR3 DNA reads TGTGCCAGCAGTGATTCGTACCCCTCTGCTGTAGAAGCTGGAAACACCATATATTTT. Translated: CASSDSYPSAVEAGNTIYF.

The J gene is TRBJ1-1, the V gene TRBV15, with a possible D match to TRBD1 (6 bases). Deletions cut 8 bases from V and 0 bases from J, with 10 bases between. The germline V gene encodes CDR1 LNHNV and CDR2 YYDKDF (reference sequence). This CDR3 is built from 13 residues. The CDR3 coding sequence is TGTGCCACCCGGGGGGACATGAACACTGAAGCTTTCTTT. Residues: CATRGDMNTEAFF.

In this sample, this clone turned up a few times. This chain joins TRBV18 and TRBJ2-7; 9 bases match TRBD1. Per the germline V gene, CDR1 is KGHSH and CDR2 is LQKENI. J lost 3 bases, V lost 4 bases, and 10 bases had no gene match. The CDR3 covers 16 residues. CDR3 nucleotide sequence: TGTGCCAGCTCACGCGGTCAGGGACAGGGCTACTACGAGCAGTACTTC. It codes for CASSRGQGQGYYEQYF.

The chain combines TRBV10-1 with TRBJ1-4, with a tentative D call TRBD1 (6 bases). The V gene lost 6 bases and the J gene lost 8 bases, with 13 bases spanning the gap. The CDR3 covers 13 residues. Germline assignment: CDR1 WNHNN and CDR2 SYGVQD (reference sequence). CDR3 DNA: TGCGCCAGCAGCCAGGGGACCGCCGAAAAACTGTTTTTT. It encodes CASSQGTAEKLFF.

This clone turned up a few times. The chain is built from TRBV30 and TRBJ2-7; D possibly corresponds to TRBD1 (6 bases). CDR3 length: 12 residues. Trimming took 0 bases from V and 5 from J, leaving 8 bases between them. Germline CDR1 and CDR2: GTSNPN and SVGIG (reference sequence). CDR3 in DNA: TGTGCCTGGAGTGTAGCAGGGGACGAGCAGTACTTC. Amino acid sequence: CAWSVAGDEQYF.

The V gene is TRBV12-2, the J gene TRBJ2-5; the tabulated D call, TRBD2, remains unverified against the DNA. TRBV12-2 is recorded as a pseudogene. The CDR3 contains 12 residues. CDR3 region: CASRPRIETQYF. CDR3 nucleotide sequence: TGTGCAAGTCGCCCTAGAATAGAGACCCAGTACTTC.

CDR3: CASSGDRRGLSGYTF. CDR3 coding DNA: TGTGCCAGCAGCGGCGATCGCAGGGGATTGAGTGGCTACACCTTC. The chain carries TRBV9 and TRBJ1-2; D is perhaps TRBD1 (6 bases). CDR3 length: 15 residues. Trimming took off 3 bases at V and 7 bases at J, with 19 bases between the two ends. CDR1 and CDR2 (germline): SGDLS, YYNGEE.